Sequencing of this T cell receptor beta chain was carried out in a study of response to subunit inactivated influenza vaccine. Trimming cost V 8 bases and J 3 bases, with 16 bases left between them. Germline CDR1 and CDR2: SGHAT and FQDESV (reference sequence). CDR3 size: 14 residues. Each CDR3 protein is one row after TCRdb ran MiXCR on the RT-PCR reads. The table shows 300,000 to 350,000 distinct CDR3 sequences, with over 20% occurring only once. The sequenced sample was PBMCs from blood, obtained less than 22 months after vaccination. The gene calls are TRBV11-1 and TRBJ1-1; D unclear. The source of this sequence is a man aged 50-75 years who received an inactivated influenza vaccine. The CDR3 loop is CASRGSLIHTEAFF. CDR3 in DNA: TGTGCCAGCCGCGGCAGCCTAATCCACACTGAAGCTTTCTTT.